The present T cell receptor (beta chain) was sequenced within a study of control samples from healthy donors and cancer patients. By sample fraction, this clone is medium-sized. Trimming removed 4 bases from V and 4 bases from J, with 17 bases in between. Germline values: CDR1 SNHLY, CDR2 FYNNEI. The CDR3 totals 16 residues. The repertoire was sequenced with immunoSEQ multiplex PCR; TCRdb's copy has only in-frame clones and lacks some. Of about 92,000 clones listed, roughly four fifths are singletons. The sequence was collected from a woman aged 55-69 years in good health. Material: blood. The chain recombines TRBV2 with TRBJ1-3; no firm D call. CDR3 residues: CASSGAWGMSGNTIYF. DNA of the CDR3: TGTGCCAGCAGTGGGGCGTGGGGAATGTCCGGAAACACCATATATTTT.